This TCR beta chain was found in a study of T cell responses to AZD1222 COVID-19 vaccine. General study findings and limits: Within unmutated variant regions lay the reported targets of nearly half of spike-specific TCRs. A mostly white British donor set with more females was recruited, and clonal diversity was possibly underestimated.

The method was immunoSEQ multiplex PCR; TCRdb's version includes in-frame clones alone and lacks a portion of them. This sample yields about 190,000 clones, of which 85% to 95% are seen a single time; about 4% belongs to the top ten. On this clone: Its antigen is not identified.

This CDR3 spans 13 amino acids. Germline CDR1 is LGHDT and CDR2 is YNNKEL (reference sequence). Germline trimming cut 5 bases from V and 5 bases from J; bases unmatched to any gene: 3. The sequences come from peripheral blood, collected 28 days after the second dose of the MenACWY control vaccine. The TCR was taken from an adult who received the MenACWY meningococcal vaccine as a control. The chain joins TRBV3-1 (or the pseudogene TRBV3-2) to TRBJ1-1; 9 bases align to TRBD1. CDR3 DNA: TGTGCCAGCAGCTCCGGGACAGGGACTGAAGCTTTCTTT. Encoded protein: CASSSGTGTEAFF.